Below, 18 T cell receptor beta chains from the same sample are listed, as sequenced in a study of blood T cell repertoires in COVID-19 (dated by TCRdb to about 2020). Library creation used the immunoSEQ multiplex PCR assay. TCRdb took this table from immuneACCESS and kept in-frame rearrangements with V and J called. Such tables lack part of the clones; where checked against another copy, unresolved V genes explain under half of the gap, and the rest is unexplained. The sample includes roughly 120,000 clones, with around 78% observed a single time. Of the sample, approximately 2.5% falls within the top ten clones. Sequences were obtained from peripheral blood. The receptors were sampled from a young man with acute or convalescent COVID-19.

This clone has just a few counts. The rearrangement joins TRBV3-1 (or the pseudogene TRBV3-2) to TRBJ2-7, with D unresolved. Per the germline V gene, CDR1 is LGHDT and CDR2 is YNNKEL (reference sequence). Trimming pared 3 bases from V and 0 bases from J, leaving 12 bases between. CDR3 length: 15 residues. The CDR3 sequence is CASSQDATGSYEQYV. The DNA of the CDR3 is TGTGCCAGCAGCCAGGATGCGACGGGCTCCTACGAGCAGTACGTC.

For the CDR3, the DNA is TGTGCCAGCAGCTTGGGGGGGACTAGCGGAGCGGAGACCCAGTACTTC. Encoded protein: CASSLGGTSGAETQYF. The chain couples TRBV5-4 to TRBJ2-5, with 11 bases fitting TRBD2. Looked up from germline, CDR1 is SGHNT and CDR2 is YYREEE (reference sequence). The CDR3 runs to 16 residues. The junction had 6 bases not matched to a gene; V was cut back by 0 bases and J by 5 bases.

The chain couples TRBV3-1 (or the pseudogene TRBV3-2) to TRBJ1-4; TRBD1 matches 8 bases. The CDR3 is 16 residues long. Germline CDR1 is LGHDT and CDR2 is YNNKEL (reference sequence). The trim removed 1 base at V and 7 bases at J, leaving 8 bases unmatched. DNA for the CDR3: TGTGCCAGCAGCCAAGCAGCCCAGGGGGCGTTTGAAAAACTGTTTTTT. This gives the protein CASSQAAQGAFEKLFF.

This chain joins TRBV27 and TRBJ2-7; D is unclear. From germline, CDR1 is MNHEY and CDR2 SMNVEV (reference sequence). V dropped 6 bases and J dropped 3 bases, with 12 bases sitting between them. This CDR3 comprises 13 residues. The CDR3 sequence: CASRSTGFYEQYF. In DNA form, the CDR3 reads TGTGCCAGCAGATCAACGGGTTTCTACGAGCAGTACTTC.

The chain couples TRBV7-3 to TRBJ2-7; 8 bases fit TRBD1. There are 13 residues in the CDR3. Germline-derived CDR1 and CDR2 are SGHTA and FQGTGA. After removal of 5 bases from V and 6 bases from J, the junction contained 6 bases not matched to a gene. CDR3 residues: CASSATGGSEQYF. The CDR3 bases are TGTGCCAGCAGCGCAACAGGGGGTTCCGAGCAGTACTTC.

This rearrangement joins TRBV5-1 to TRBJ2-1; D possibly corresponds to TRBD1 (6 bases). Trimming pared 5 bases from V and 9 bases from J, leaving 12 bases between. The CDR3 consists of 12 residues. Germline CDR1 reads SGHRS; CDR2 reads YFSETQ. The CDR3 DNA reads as TGCGCCAGCAGAGGGGGTCGGGTTGAGCAGTTCTTC. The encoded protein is CASRGGRVEQFF. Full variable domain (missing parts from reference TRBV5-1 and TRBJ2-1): KAGVTQTPRYLIKTRGQQVTLSCSPISGHRSVSWYQQTPGQGLQFLFEYFSETQRNKGNFPGRFSGRQFSNSRSEMNVSTLELGDSALYLCASRGGRVEQFFGPGTRLTVL.

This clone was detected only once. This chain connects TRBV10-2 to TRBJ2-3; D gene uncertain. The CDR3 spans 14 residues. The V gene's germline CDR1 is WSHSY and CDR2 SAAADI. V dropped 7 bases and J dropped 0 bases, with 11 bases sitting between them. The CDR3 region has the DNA TGCGCCAGCACAGAGGCGGTAAGCACAGATACGCAGTATTTT. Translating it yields CASTEAVSTDTQYF.

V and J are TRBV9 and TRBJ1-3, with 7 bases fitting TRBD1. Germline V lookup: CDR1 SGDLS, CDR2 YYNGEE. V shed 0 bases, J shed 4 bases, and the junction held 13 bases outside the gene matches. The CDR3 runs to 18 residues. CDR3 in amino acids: CASSVDQGGLSKGNTIYF. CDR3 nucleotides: TGTGCCAGCAGCGTAGACCAGGGGGGCTTATCAAAGGGAAACACCATATATTTT.

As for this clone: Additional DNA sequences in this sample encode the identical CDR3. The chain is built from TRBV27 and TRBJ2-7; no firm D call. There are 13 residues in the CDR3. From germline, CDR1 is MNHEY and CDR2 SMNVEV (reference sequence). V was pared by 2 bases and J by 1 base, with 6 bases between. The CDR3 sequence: CASSLGQSYEQYF. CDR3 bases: TGTGCCAGCAGTTTAGGCCAATCCTACGAGCAGTACTTC.

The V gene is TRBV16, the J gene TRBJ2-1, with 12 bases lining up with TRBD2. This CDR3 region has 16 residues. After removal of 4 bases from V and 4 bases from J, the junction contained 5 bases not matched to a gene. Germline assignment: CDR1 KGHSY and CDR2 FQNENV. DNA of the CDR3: TGTGCCAGCAGCCCTCAGACTAGCGGGGGTTACAATGAGCAGTTCTTC. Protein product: CASSPQTSGGYNEQFF.

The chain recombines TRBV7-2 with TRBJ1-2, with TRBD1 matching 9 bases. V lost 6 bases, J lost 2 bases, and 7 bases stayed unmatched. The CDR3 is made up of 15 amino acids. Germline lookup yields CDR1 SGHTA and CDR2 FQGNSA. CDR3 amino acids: CASSLDRGANYGYTF. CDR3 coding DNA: TGTGCCAGCAGTTTGGACAGGGGAGCGAACTATGGCTACACCTTC.

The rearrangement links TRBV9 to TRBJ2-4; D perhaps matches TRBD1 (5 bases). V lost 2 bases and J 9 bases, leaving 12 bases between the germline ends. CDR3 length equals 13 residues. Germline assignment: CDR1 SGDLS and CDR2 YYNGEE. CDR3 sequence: CASSVRVSGIQYF. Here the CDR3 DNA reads TGTGCCAGCAGCGTCAGGGTTTCGGGCATTCAGTACTTC.

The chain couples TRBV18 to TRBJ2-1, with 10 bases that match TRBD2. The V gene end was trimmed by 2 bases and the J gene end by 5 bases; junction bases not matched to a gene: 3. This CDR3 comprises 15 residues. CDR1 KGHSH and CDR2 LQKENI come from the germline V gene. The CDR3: CASSPGLAAHNEQFF. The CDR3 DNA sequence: TGTGCCAGCTCACCAGGACTAGCGGCCCACAATGAGCAGTTCTTC. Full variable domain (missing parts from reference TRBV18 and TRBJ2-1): NAGVMQNPRHLVRRRGQEARLRCSPMKGHSHVYWYRQLPEEGLKFMVYLQKENIIDESGMPKERFSAEFPKEGPSILRIQQVVRGDSAAYFCASSPGLAAHNEQFFGPGTRLTVL.

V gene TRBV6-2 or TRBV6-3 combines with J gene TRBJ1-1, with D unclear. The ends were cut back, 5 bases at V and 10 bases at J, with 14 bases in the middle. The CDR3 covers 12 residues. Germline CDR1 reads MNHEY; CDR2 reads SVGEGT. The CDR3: CASSGPGMRAFF. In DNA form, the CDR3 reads TGTGCCAGCAGTGGCCCAGGTATGAGAGCTTTCTTT.

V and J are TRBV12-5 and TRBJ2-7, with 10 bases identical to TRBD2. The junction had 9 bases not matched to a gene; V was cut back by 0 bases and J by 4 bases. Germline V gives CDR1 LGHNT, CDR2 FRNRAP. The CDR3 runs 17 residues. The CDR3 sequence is CASGLVPSGRAFYEQYV. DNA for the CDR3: TGTGCTAGTGGTTTGGTACCCAGCGGGAGGGCCTTTTACGAGCAGTACGTC.

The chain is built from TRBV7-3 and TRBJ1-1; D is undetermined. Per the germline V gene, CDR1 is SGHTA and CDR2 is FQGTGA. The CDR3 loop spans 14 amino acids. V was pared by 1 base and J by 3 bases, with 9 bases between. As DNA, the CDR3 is TGTGCCAGCAGCTTAAGACCCGCGGACACTGAAGCTTTCTTT. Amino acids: CASSLRPADTEAFF.

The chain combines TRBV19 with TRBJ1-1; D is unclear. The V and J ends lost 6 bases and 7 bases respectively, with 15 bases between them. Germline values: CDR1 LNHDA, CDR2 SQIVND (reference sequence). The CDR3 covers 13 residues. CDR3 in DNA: TGTGCCAGTAGGAGATTTGACTCCCTTGAAGCTTTCTTT. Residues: CASRRFDSLEAFF.

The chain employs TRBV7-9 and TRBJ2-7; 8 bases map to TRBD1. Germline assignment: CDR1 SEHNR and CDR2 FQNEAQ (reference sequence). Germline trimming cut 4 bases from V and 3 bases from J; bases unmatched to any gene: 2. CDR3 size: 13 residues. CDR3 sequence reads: CASSSRGLYEQYV. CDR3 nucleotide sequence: TGTGCCAGCAGCTCCAGGGGGCTCTACGAGCAGTACGTC.